The source of this T cell receptor beta chain is a study of blood T cell repertoires in COVID-19 (TCRdb year 2020). Regarding the research as a whole: Samples covering the acute and convalescent phases of COVID-19 were provided by collaborators in the United States, Italy and Spain. The material from the prospective study consisted of cDNA or gDNA derived from T cells, B-cell-depleted T cells, or PBMCs. Deeply sampled blood TCRbeta repertoires from subjects exposed to, actively infected with, or recovered from COVID-19 were included in the dataset. The repertoires were released in a freely available public database meant as a resource for research on the immune response to SARS-CoV-2. The samples were drawn from the first 160 participants of the ongoing ImmuneRACE study and from 950 to 1,500 subjects provided by 6 global collaborators. A de-identified subject ID, COVID-19 status, age in years and sex were almost always included in the sample metadata. Where available, HLA class I and class II types were obtained from metadata supplied by the sample provider rather than from assay-based typing.

Note on this clone: Its antigen is currently not known. Base qualities are missing; no much larger clone stands one base away.

TCRbeta CDR3 regions were amplified from genomic DNA using the immunoSEQ Assay, a bias-controlled multiplex PCR. Processing in the source paper ran as follows. Nucleated cell counts per sample were estimated from amplification of reference gene primers within the assay. To quantify the absolute abundance of each unique TCRbeta CDR3 rearrangement, sequence reads were collapsed and filtered. For each sample, productive Simpson clonality was calculated as the square root of Simpson's diversity index over productive rearrangements. Drawn from immuneACCESS, this table holds only the in-frame rearrangements with V and J called that TCRdb kept. Clones are partly lost; checked studies trace under half to an unresolved V gene and leave the rest unexplained. The DNA gave D and trimming, while V, J and clone size come from that table. Across this sample there are about 180,000 clones, with around 87% seen only once. Less than 0.7% of the sample comes from the top ten.

One collaborating source in Seattle enrolled patients during active infection and followed them longitudinally through the course of disease. The collaborating institutions used their own protocols to collect whole blood in K2EDTA tubes. For TCRbeta analysis, collaborator samples were shipped as frozen whole blood, as isolated PBMCs, or as DNA extracted from either sample type. Trimming costs V 0 bases and J 0 bases, and their ends lie 13 bases apart. CDR1 is given as SGDLS and CDR2 as YYNGEE, both from the germline V gene. Spanning cysteine to phenylalanine, the CDR3 consists of 17 amino acids. Left in the record is the CDR3 DNA by itself, 51 bases read in frame from the first base. Summary of the overall study and its limitations: Clinical and demographic metadata were provided uncurated, with the amount varying by source and participant.

Sequencing was carried out using peripheral blood. The chain was built from TRBV9 and TRBJ1-3; the D gene lacks a confident call. The sequence came from a man aged 55 to 70 with COVID-19, enrolled during active disease. DNA sequence: TGTGCCAGCAGCGTAGACCTTGAGGGCTCCTCTGGAAACACCATATATTTT. Its translation is CASSVDLEGSSGNTIYF.